This T cell receptor beta chain is drawn from a study of early T cells in non-severe SARS-CoV-2 infection. cDNA molecules, individually, were tagged with unique molecular identifiers. TCRdb re-analysed the 5' RACE reads in MiXCR, keeping a single row per CDR3 protein. Of under 85,000 distinct CDR3 sequences detected, about 5% appear once; the ten largest clones hold roughly 6.6%. CDR1 DFQATT and CDR2 SNEGSKA come from the germline V gene (reference sequence). The CDR3 consists of 14 residues. The V end was cut by 4 bases, the J end by 0 bases, with 11 bases between. This clonotype was found many times.

The input for sequencing was whole blood, taken at baseline. The rearrangement joins TRBV20-1 to TRBJ2-3; D is undetermined. The TCR sequence derives from an adult who was a healthcare worker with PCR-confirmed SARS-CoV-2 infection or an uninfected control (not recorded which). The CDR3 sequence is CSATPPASTDTQYF. CDR3 coding DNA: TGCAGTGCTACTCCCCCCGCTAGCACAGATACGCAGTATTTT.